This T cell receptor (beta chain) appears in the sequencing data of a study of shared clonotypes between healthy human individuals. Study-wide findings and caveats: The small donor group covered limited genetic and exposure diversity. All-four-donor shared clonotypes had higher generation probabilities than non-shared clonotypes did.

CDR1 SGDLS and CDR2 YYNGEE come from the germline V gene. CDR3 size: 18 residues. V dropped 0 bases and J dropped 0; count of bases not matched to a gene: 8. On this clone: Its target is unknown.

This table comes from immunoSEQ multiplex PCR, and its TCRdb copy is limited to in-frame clones, with some not included. The profile covers about 2 million clones, with over 85% appearing a single time and 0.9% to 1.3% taken by the ten largest. Positively selected for CCR7, the CD45RO-negative cells used as naive CD8 cells excluded terminally differentiated effector memory CD45RA+ cells. This chain links TRBV9 with TRBJ1-1, with 10 positions matching TRBD1. The source material was naive CD8+ T cells sorted from blood. The receptor was derived from a man in his late teens or twenties in good health. CDR3 nucleotide sequence: TGTGCCAGCAGCGTAGATCCGGGACAGGGGTCCTTGAACACTGAAGCTTTCTTT. Translated: CASSVDPGQGSLNTEAFF.